The 14 T cell receptor beta chains presented below share a single source sample, sequenced in a study of post-analysis software for immune sequencing data. Their target antigens are unknown. Study-level findings and limits: A handful of TRBV segments appeared more often in patients than in controls, and TRBV5-6, TRBV5-1 and TRBV20-1 were among these.

Sequencing libraries made from TCR beta cDNA carried unique molecular identifiers. One entry per CDR3 protein results from TCRdb running MiXCR on the PCR reads. Of about 570,000 distinct CDR3 sequences listed, less than 40% were seen once; the top ten hold around 6%. Sequenced: blood. The receptor source for this set is a girl younger than 18 with multiple sclerosis.

This clonotype was observed many times. This chain connects TRBV29-1 to TRBJ2-7, with D possibly TRBD1 on 6 matching bases. With 6 bases removed from V and 1 base from J, the gap between germline ends came to 10 bases. CDR1 and CDR2 from the germline V gene are SQVTM and ANQGSEA. The CDR3 covers 12 residues. The CDR3 spells CSVEDRSYEQYF. In nucleotides, the CDR3 is TGCAGCGTCGAGGACAGATCCTACGAGCAGTACTTC.

V usage is TRBV10-3 and J usage is TRBJ2-5, with 10 positions matching TRBD1. Germline V gene sequence: CDR1 ENHRY, CDR2 SYGVKD. There are 17 residues in the CDR3. Losses at the gene ends were 0 bases for V and 3 bases for J; bases not matched to a gene: 7. The CDR3 coding sequence is TGTGCCATCAGTGAGTCGAGCGGGACAGGGGACAAAGAGACCCAGTACTTC. This sequence encodes CAISESSGTGDKETQYF.

The genes are TRBV9 and TRBJ2-1; D tentatively fits TRBD1 or TRBD2 (5 bases each). This CDR3 region has 12 residues. The V and J ends lost 8 bases and 8 bases respectively, with 14 bases between them. Germline CDR1 reads SGDLS; CDR2 reads YYNGEE. CDR3 sequence reads: CASGAFGDEQFF. DNA of the CDR3: TGTGCCAGTGGGGCCTTCGGGGATGAGCAGTTCTTC.

This chain uses TRBV9 with TRBJ2-2; D uncertain. The CDR3 runs 17 residues. The V gene's germline CDR1 is SGDLS and CDR2 YYNGEE. V lost 0 bases and J 5 bases, leaving 17 bases between the germline ends. Here the CDR3 DNA reads TGTGCCAGCAGCGTAGATGTAGGGTCCGGTGAAACCGGGGAGCTGTTTTTT. Translating gives CASSVDVGSGETGELFF.

This sequence joins TRBV25-1 and TRBJ1-5; D remains ambiguous. V lost 1 base and J 2 bases, leaving 6 bases between the germline ends. The germline V gene encodes CDR1 MGHDK and CDR2 SYGVNS. CDR3 length: 14 residues. The CDR3 coding sequence is TGTGCCAGCAGTGAATCACAAGGCAATCAGCCCCAGCATTTT. Its protein is CASSESQGNQPQHF. Using reference TRBV25-1 and TRBJ1-5 for the parts outside the CDR3, the full variable domain is EADIYQTPRYLVIGTGKKITLECSQTMGHDKMYWYQQDPGMELHLIHYSYGVNSTEKGDLSSESTVSRIRTEHFPLTLESARPSHTSQYLCASSESQGNQPQHFGDGTRLSIL.

In DNA form, the CDR3 reads TGTGCCACCAGTGACGGCCTGAAGGGAGGAACGAGCTCCTACAATGAGCAGTTCTTC. This translates into CATSDGLKGGTSSYNEQFF. The V gene is TRBV24-1, the J gene TRBJ2-1; D possibly corresponds to TRBD2 (6 bases). The CDR3 loop spans 19 amino acids. Germline CDR1 KGHDR, CDR2 SFDVKD. Trimming took off 4 bases at V and 0 bases at J, with 21 bases between the two ends.

J is TRBJ2-2 and V is TRBV9, with D perhaps TRBD1 or TRBD2 (5 bases each). Germline CDR1 is SGDLS and CDR2 is YYNGEE. The CDR3 sequence is 15 residues long. V was pared by 0 bases and J by 6 bases, with 12 bases between. In DNA form, the CDR3 reads TGTGCCAGCAGCGTAGCTACGACGGGACCCGGGGAGCTGTTTTTT. This encodes CASSVATTGPGELFF.

Comment on this clonotype: The germline gene is not matched at one end of the junction; a read error may be the cause. The chain recombines TRBV7-2 with TRBJ2-3; 9 nucleotides agree with TRBD2. The CDR3 contains 15 residues. The germline gives CDR1 SGHTA, CDR2 FQGNSA. CDR3: CAGSGQGTSSDTQYF. Here the CDR3 DNA reads TGTGCCGGCAGCGGGCAAGGGACTAGCTCAGATACGCAGTATTTT.

To note about this clonotype: The junction and the germline gene differ at one end; a read error may be behind it. This chain uses TRBV5-1 with TRBJ2-3; D assignment may be TRBD1 or TRBD2 (6 bases each). Per germline, CDR1 SGHRS and CDR2 YFSETQ. The length of the CDR3 is 15 residues. CDR3 bases: TGCGCCAGCAGCTGGGGGGACATCTTCCCAGATACGCTGTATTTT. Residues: CASSWGDIFPDTLYF.

This chain uses TRBV20-1 with TRBJ1-1; D gene uncertain. The CDR3 contains 11 residues. V lost 0 bases and J 11 bases, leaving 10 bases between the germline ends. Germline V gene data show CDR1 as DFQATT and CDR2 as SNEGSKA (reference sequence). The CDR3 DNA reads TGCAGTGCTAGAGATGAGTGGGAGGCTTTCTTT. Protein: CSARDEWEAFF.

This clonotype was observed a handful of times. V is TRBV7-2 and J is TRBJ2-6; maybe TRBD1 (5 bases). The CDR3 is 18 amino acids. V was trimmed by 8 bases and J by 0 bases, leaving 20 bases between them. CDR1 SGHTA and CDR2 FQGNSA come from the germline V gene. CDR3 nucleotides: TGTGCCAGCGGAGTAAGGGGTCAGAGAATCTCTGGGGCCAACGTCCTGACTTTC. This gives the protein CASGVRGQRISGANVLTF.

V is TRBV11-2 and J is TRBJ2-5; TRBD1 might be the D (5 bases). Germline-derived CDR1 and CDR2 are SGHAT and FQNNGV. Trimming stripped 5 bases from V and 5 bases from J, with 21 bases between. The length of the CDR3 is 16 residues. CDR3 DNA sequence: TGTGCCAGCAGCCATAGGTCCGAAGGGGCGAGGGAGACCCAGTACTTC. Protein: CASSHRSEGARETQYF.

This clonotype showed up just a few times. This rearrangement joins TRBV5-1 to TRBJ2-4, with D tentatively TRBD2 (6 bases). Trimming cost V 4 bases and J 1 base, with 18 bases left between them. This CDR3 has 17 amino acids. CDR1 is SGHRS and CDR2 is YFSETQ in the germline V gene. The CDR3 loop is CASSPRTSAGAKNIQYF. CDR3 nucleotides: TGCGCCAGCAGCCCGCGGACTTCTGCGGGGGCCAAAAACATTCAGTACTTC.

This clonotype was observed at least ten times. The CDR3: CATSRAGGTYNEQFF. Here the CDR3 DNA reads TGTGCCACCAGCAGAGCCGGGGGCACCTACAATGAGCAGTTCTTC. The chain couples TRBV15 to TRBJ2-1; D assignment may be TRBD1 or TRBD2 (6 bases each). The CDR3 consists of 15 residues. Deletions cut 1 base from V and 2 bases from J, with 9 bases between. Germline values: CDR1 LNHNV, CDR2 YYDKDF (reference sequence).